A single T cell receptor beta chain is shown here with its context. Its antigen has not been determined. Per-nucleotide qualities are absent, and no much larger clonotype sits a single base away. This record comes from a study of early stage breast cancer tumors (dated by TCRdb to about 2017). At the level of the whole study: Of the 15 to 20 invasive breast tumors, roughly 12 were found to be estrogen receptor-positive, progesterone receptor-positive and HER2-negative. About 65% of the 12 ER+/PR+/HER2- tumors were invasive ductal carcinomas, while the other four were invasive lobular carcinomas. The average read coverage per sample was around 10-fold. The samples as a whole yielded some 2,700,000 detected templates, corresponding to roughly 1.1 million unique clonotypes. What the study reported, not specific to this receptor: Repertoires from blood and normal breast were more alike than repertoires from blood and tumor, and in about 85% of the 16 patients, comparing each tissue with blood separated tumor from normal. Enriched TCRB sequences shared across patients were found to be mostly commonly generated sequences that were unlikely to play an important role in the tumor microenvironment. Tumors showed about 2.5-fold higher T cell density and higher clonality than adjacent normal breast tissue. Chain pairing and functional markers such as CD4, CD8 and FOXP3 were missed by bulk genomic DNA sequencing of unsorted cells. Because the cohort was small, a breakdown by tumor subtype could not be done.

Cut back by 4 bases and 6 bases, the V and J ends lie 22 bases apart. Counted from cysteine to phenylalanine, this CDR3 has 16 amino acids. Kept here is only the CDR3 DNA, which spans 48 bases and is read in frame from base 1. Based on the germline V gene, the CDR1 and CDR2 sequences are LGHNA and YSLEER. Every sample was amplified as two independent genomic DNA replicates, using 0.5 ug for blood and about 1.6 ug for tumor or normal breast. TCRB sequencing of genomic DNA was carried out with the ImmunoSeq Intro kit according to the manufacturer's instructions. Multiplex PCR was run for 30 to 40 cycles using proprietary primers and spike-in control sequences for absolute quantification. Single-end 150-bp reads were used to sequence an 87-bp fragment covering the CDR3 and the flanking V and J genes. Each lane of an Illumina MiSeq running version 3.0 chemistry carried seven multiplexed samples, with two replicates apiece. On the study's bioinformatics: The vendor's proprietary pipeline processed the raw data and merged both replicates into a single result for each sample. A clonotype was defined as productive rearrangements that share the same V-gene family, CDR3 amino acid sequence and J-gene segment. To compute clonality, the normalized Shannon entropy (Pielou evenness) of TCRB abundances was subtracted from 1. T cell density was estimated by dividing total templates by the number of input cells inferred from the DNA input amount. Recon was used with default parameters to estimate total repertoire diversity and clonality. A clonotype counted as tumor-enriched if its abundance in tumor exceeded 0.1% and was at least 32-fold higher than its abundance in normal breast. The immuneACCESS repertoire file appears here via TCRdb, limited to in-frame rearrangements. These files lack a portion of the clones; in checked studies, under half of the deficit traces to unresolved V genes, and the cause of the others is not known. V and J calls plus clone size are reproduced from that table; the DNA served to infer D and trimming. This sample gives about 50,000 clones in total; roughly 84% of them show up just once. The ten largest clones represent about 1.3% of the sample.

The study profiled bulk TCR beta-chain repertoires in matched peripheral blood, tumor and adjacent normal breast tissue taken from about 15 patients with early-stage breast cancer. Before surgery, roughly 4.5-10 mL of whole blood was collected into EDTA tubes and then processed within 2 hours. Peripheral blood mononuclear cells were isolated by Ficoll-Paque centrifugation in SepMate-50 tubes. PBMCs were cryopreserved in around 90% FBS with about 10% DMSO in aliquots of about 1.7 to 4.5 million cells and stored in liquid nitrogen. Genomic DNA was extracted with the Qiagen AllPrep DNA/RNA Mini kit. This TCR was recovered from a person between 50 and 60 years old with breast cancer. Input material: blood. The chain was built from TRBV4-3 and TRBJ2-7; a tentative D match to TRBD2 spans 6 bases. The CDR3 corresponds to CASSPAGTGTYGEQYF. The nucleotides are TGCGCCAGCAGCCCCGCGGGGACGGGTACCTACGGCGAGCAGTACTTC.